The next 27 T cell receptor beta chains were all read from a single sample in a study of beta chain features in type 1 diabetes. Whole-study findings and limits: All four CD4+ subsets of Type 1 diabetes patients contained TCRB CDR3s that were moderately but significantly shorter.

The antigens for these receptors are not known. Expressed TCRB transcripts were sequenced because the entire RNA isolate underwent reverse transcription. Generated by immunoSEQ multiplex PCR, the TCRdb table keeps only in-frame clones and is missing some. Of some 250,000 clones in the sample, around 13% were seen once. Sequencing used naive CD4+ T cells from blood. The receptor set was obtained from a man aged 30-40 years with type 1 diabetes.

V and J are TRBV19 and TRBJ2-7; D may be TRBD2 (6 bases). Germline V gene sequence: CDR1 LNHDA, CDR2 SQIVND (reference sequence). Trimming shortened V by 5 bases and J by 2 bases, and 13 bases separated the two germline ends. This CDR3 is built from 14 residues. The CDR3 sequence is CASSAQAGTYEQYF. CDR3 coding DNA: TGTGCCAGTAGTGCCCAGGCGGGAACCTACGAGCAGTACTTC.

The V gene is TRBV30, the J gene TRBJ1-6; D is possibly TRBD1 (6 bases). Deletions cut 2 bases from V and 9 bases from J, with 17 bases between. The CDR3 contains 15 residues. Germline CDR1 is GTSNPN and CDR2 is SVGIG (reference sequence). The chain's CDR3 is CAWSTTGEDPSPLHF. In DNA form, the CDR3 reads TGTGCCTGGAGTACGACAGGCGAGGACCCTTCACCCCTCCACTTT.

A few counts support this clone. At one end the junction does not follow the germline gene, possibly because of a read error. This chain uses TRBV18 with TRBJ1-1; TRBD1 might be the D (6 bases). The CDR3 runs 12 residues. Germline CDR1 KGHSH, CDR2 LQKENI. The CDR3 sequence: CASSPSSGVPVF. In DNA, the CDR3 is TGTGCCAGCTCACCATCATCAGGGGTCCCCGTGTTT.

This clone has a handful of counts. This chain links TRBV30 with TRBJ1-2; TRBD1 matches at 9 bases. Losses at the gene ends were 3 bases for V and 1 base for J; bases not matched to a gene: 3. The germline V gene encodes CDR1 GTSNPN and CDR2 SVGIG (reference sequence). This CDR3 has 14 amino acids. The CDR3 spells CAWRLTGGNYGYTF. The DNA for the CDR3 is TGTGCCTGGAGGTTGACAGGGGGTAACTATGGCTACACCTTC.

This clone has a handful of counts. The gene calls are TRBV5-1 and TRBJ2-3, with a weak D call TRBD1 (5 bases). Germline-derived CDR1 and CDR2 are SGHRS and YFSETQ. The CDR3 totals 15 residues. V lost 0 bases to trimming and J lost 2 bases, with 10 bases between them. The CDR3 DNA sequence: TGCGCCAGCAGCTTGGATACAGGAGCCACAGATACGCAGTATTTT. Translation: CASSLDTGATDTQYF.

This clone was recorded a few times. The rearrangement links TRBV2 to TRBJ2-1; tentative D call: TRBD2 (5 bases). Germline V gene lookup returns CDR1 SNHLY and CDR2 FYNNEI. The V end lost 6 bases, the J end lost 0 bases, and 6 bases lay between the germline ends. This CDR3 has 13 residues. The CDR3 sequence: CASSGGSYNEQFF. The CDR3 DNA reads TGTGCCAGCAGCGGAGGCTCCTACAATGAGCAGTTCTTC.

This clone was counted a few times. The chain recombines TRBV7-9 with TRBJ2-5; 7 bases are shared with TRBD1. Looked up from germline, CDR1 is SEHNR and CDR2 is FQNEAQ (reference sequence). V lost 5 bases and J lost 7; bases outside the gene matches: 7. This CDR3 has 13 residues. CDR3 loop: CASSARDSGTQYF. CDR3 coding DNA: TGTGCCAGCAGCGCCCGGGACAGTGGGACCCAGTACTTC. Full variable domain (missing parts from reference TRBV7-9 and TRBJ2-5): DTGVSQNPRHKITKRGQNVTFRCDPISEHNRLYWYRQTLGQGPEFLTYFQNEAQLEKSRLLSDRFSAERPKGSFSTLEIQRTEQGDSAMYLCASSARDSGTQYFGPGTRLLVL.

This clone has just a few counts. The chain combines TRBV27 with TRBJ2-5; 10 positions agree with TRBD2. This CDR3 is 17 amino acids long. Germline-derived CDR1 and CDR2 are MNHEY and SMNVEV (reference sequence). The J segment lost 5 bases and the V segment lost 8 bases, leaving 17 bases of the junction unmatched. The CDR3 DNA reads TGTGCCAGCTACAAACAGGGTAGCGGGAGGTCGGGTGAGACCCAGTACTTC. Encoded protein: CASYKQGSGRSGETQYF.

J is TRBJ2-7 and V is TRBV19; D may be TRBD2 (6 bases). The CDR3 has 12 amino acids. V lost 5 bases, J lost 7 bases, and 12 bases lay in between. Germline CDR1 reads LNHDA; CDR2 reads SQIVND (reference sequence). The CDR3 DNA reads TGTGCCAGTAGTGCTCAGGGAGGTGAGCAGTACTTC. Amino acids: CASSAQGGEQYF.

This chain links TRBV6-5 with TRBJ2-1; 9 nucleotides match TRBD2. The trim removed 7 bases at V and 9 bases at J, leaving 4 bases unmatched. CDR3 length equals 12 residues. CDR1 MNHEY and CDR2 SVGAGI come from the germline V gene. The CDR3 loop is CASTREGSEQFF. The DNA for the CDR3 is TGTGCCAGCACGCGGGAGGGCAGTGAGCAGTTCTTC.

In this sample, this clone turned up a few times. The rearrangement uses TRBV15 and TRBJ2-1, with D uncertain. There are 14 residues in the CDR3. CDR1 is LNHNV and CDR2 is YYDKDF in the germline V gene (reference sequence). V shed 0 bases and J shed 10 bases, with 13 bases lying between them. CDR3 DNA: TGTGCCACCAGCAGAGAACCCGAGCTGCTCGAGCAGTTCTTC. Its translation is CATSREPELLEQFF. Combining the CDR3 with reference TRBV15 and TRBJ2-1 gives the whole variable domain DAMVIQNPRYQVTQFGKPVTLSCSQTLNHNVMYWYQQKSSQAPKLLFHYYDKDFNNEADTPDNFQSRRPNTSFCFLDIRSPGLGDTAMYLCATSREPELLEQFFGPGTRLTVL.

Comments on this clone: The sample contains more than one DNA sequence encoding this CDR3. This chain connects TRBV5-1 to TRBJ1-5; 8 nucleotides match TRBD1. Looked up from germline, CDR1 is SGHRS and CDR2 is YFSETQ. The CDR3 extends over 15 amino acids. V trimming: 1 base; J trimming: 0 bases; junction bases outside the gene matches: 0. The CDR3 sequence: CASSLTGGSNQPQHF. For the CDR3, the DNA is TGCGCCAGCAGCTTGACAGGGGGTAGCAATCAGCCCCAGCATTTT.

The chain combines TRBV29-1 with TRBJ1-5; tentatively, D is TRBD1 (6 bases). The CDR3 covers 13 residues. Trimming left V 4 bases short and J 3 bases short, with 10 bases between. Germline CDR1 is SQVTM and CDR2 is ANQGSEA. CDR3 loop: CSVGDRNNQPQHF. CDR3 bases: TGCAGCGTTGGTGACAGGAACAATCAGCCCCAGCATTTT.

This sequence joins TRBV25-1 and TRBJ1-2; D is possibly TRBD1 (6 bases). V shed 1 base and J shed 4 bases, with 16 bases lying between them. The CDR3 has 16 residues. Germline CDR1 MGHDK, CDR2 SYGVNS. The CDR3 loop is CASSELGGEKAYGYTF. DNA for the CDR3: TGTGCCAGCAGTGAATTAGGGGGAGAGAAGGCCTATGGCTACACCTTC.

This rearrangement joins TRBV27 to TRBJ2-7; D is possibly TRBD1 (6 bases). The germline CDR1 and CDR2 sequences are MNHEY and SMNVEV (reference sequence). This CDR3 contains 14 residues. Trimming cost V 8 bases and J 6 bases, with 20 bases left between them. In DNA form, the CDR3 reads TGTGCCAGCCGCTTGAACAGGGTCGTCTCCGAGCAGTACTTC. It yields the protein CASRLNRVVSEQYF.

This clone turned up a few times. The V gene is TRBV7-9, the J gene TRBJ2-1; tentatively, D is TRBD1 (5 bases). Germline V gene data show CDR1 as SEHNR and CDR2 as FQNEAQ (reference sequence). The CDR3 is made up of 12 amino acids. V lost 5 bases and J 9 bases, leaving 11 bases between the germline ends. CDR3 coding DNA: TGTGCCAGCAGCCTCCAGGGCGCTGAGCAGTTCTTC. The encoded protein is CASSLQGAEQFF.

This clone showed up just a few times. V gene TRBV10-3 combines with J gene TRBJ2-5; 7 nucleotides line up with TRBD2. V shed 4 bases and J 1 base; nucleotides not matched to a gene: 6. Germline V CDR1 and CDR2: ENHRY, SYGVKD. CDR3 size: 15 residues. The CDR3 is CAISGLSSGQETQYF. The CDR3 DNA sequence: TGTGCCATCAGTGGCCTTTCTAGCGGCCAAGAGACCCAGTACTTC.

In its sample, this clone was seen a few times. The chain couples TRBV25-1 to TRBJ1-6; D call uncertain. V was shortened by 7 bases and J by 9 bases, with 13 bases between the two germline ends. The CDR3 has 13 amino acids. Germline V gives CDR1 MGHDK, CDR2 SYGVNS. The CDR3, as DNA: TGTGCCAGCACCCTTGAGATTGGTTCACCCCTCCACTTT. Translating gives CASTLEIGSPLHF.

This clone showed up just a few times. The chain links TRBV4-1 to TRBJ2-7; TRBD1 is a possible D gene (5 bases). Germline V gene lookup returns CDR1 MGHRA and CDR2 YSYEKL. The CDR3 totals 16 residues. Deletions cut 0 bases from V and 2 bases from J, with 14 bases between. This chain's CDR3 is CASSQEWQQGAYEQYF. The DNA of the CDR3 is TGCGCCAGCAGCCAAGAATGGCAGCAGGGTGCCTACGAGCAGTACTTC.

This clone has a handful of counts. The rearrangement uses TRBV2 and TRBJ1-2; D is unresolved. V shed 7 bases and J shed 8 bases, with 17 bases lying between them. The CDR3 is 13 amino acids. The germline CDR1 and CDR2 sequences are SNHLY and FYNNEI. The chain's CDR3 is CASTQRQDFGYTF. The CDR3 DNA sequence: TGTGCCAGCACCCAGCGGCAGGACTTCGGCTACACCTTC.

This clone was found a few times. This sequence joins TRBV7-2 and TRBJ2-3; 9 bases are shared with TRBD2. CDR1 is SGHTA, CDR2 FQGNSA, per germline. The CDR3 totals 15 residues. With 5 bases clipped from V and 2 bases from J, the junction kept 5 bases outside the gene matches. CDR3 nucleotides: TGTGCCAGCAGCCATAGCGGGGGATACACAGATACGCAGTATTTT. Translated: CASSHSGGYTDTQYF.

This clone was detected a few times. The chain is built from TRBV18 and TRBJ1-1, with 7 positions matching TRBD1. CDR3 length: 16 amino acids. Germline loops: CDR1 KGHSH, CDR2 LQKENI. The junction had 12 bases not matched to a gene; V was cut back by 3 bases and J by 5 bases. CDR3 in DNA: TGTGCCAGCTCACCGGATCCAGACAGGGACCAAACTGAAGCTTTCTTT. Its translation is CASSPDPDRDQTEAFF.

This clone showed up just a few times. V is TRBV18 and J is TRBJ2-7; 7 bases agree with TRBD1. V dropped 3 bases and J dropped 6; count of bases not matched to a gene: 5. This CDR3 spans 13 amino acids. Per the germline V gene, CDR1 is KGHSH and CDR2 is LQKENI. DNA for the CDR3: TGTGCCAGCTCACCCAGACAGGGCGGCGAGCAGTACTTC. Translation gives CASSPRQGGEQYF. Full variable domain (missing parts from reference TRBV18 and TRBJ2-7): NAGVMQNPRHLVRRRGQEARLRCSPMKGHSHVYWYRQLPEEGLKFMVYLQKENIIDESGMPKERFSAEFPKEGPSILRIQQVVRGDSAAYFCASSPRQGGEQYFGPGTRLTVT.

For the CDR3, the DNA is TGTGCCAGCAGTCAGGGCGATGAGCAGTTCTTC. Translating it yields CASSQGDEQFF. The V and J genes are TRBV7-9 and TRBJ2-1, with TRBD1 as a possible D gene (5 bases). With 6 bases removed from V and 8 bases from J, the gap between germline ends came to 8 bases. The CDR3 extends over 11 amino acids. Germline lookup yields CDR1 SEHNR and CDR2 FQNEAQ (reference sequence).

This sequence joins TRBV29-1 and TRBJ1-1; TRBD1 matches 7 bases. The trim removed 8 bases at V and 5 bases at J, leaving 8 bases unmatched. Germline V gene data show CDR1 as SQVTM and CDR2 as ANQGSEA. This CDR3 region has 12 residues. CDR3 bases: TGCAGCTTCAGACAGGGCGGGACTGAAGCTTTCTTT. This sequence encodes CSFRQGGTEAFF.

The chain has TRBV4-2 and TRBJ1-2; D possibly corresponds to TRBD1 (6 bases). CDR1 is LGHNA, CDR2 YNFKEQ, per germline. Trimming cost V 0 bases and J 4 bases, with 12 bases left between them. The CDR3 consists of 15 residues. The CDR3 sequence is CASSQDLGQPYGYTF. The CDR3 coding sequence is TGTGCCAGCAGCCAAGATTTAGGACAGCCCTATGGCTACACCTTC.

This clone was seen more than once but under ten times. The J gene is TRBJ1-2, the V gene TRBV11-2; D unresolved. CDR1 and CDR2 (germline): SGHAT, FQNNGV. The CDR3 is made up of 12 amino acids. With 0 bases removed from V and 8 bases from J, the gap between germline ends came to 7 bases. The chain's CDR3 is CASSLDVSGYTF. The CDR3 DNA reads as TGTGCCAGCAGCTTAGACGTGTCCGGCTACACCTTC.